The subject of this entry is one TCR beta chain. This clonotype was counted many times. Which antigen it targets is not known. No much larger clonotype is one base removed from it; base qualities were not supplied. The sample belongs to a study of spatial heterogeneity in lung cancer (dated by TCRdb to about 2019). As for the study more broadly: The donors were 70 or so patients from the lung TRACERx cohort who had early-stage, untreated non-small cell lung cancer. Follow-up PBMC samples were sequenced whenever available, with the median time to follow-up being two to three years after resection. Beta-chain transcripts were consistently detected in greater numbers than alpha-chain transcripts, which likely reflects a higher abundance of beta-chain transcripts. In the raw uncorrected reads, each unique combination of TCR and UMI appeared more than ten times on average. TCR alpha and beta repertoires were quantitatively compared across multiple tumor regions, matched nontumor lung and blood in non-small cell lung cancer. Nonsynonymous mutation counts, determined by whole-exome sequencing of tumor tissue, were related to TCR repertoire features. At surgery, some 200 tumor regions, some 61 matched nontumor lung samples and 56 PBMC samples were TCR-sequenced for both alpha and beta chains. Study-level results and caveats: Ubiquitous expanded tumor TCRs were found in blood more often at tumor resection than at routine follow-up. Only approximately 13 patients were included in the comparisons of baseline and follow-up blood repertoires. Additional single-cell paired TCR alpha and beta sequencing was considered necessary to confirm, at a functional level, the hypothesis that regional TCRs recognize regional mutations.

The receptor library was made with 5' RACE. The sequencer listed for this sample is NextSeq 500. In the TCR library protocol, a unique molecular identifier was attached to each TCR cDNA molecule so that PCR and sequencing errors could be corrected. The published analysis was carried out like this. TCR identification, UMI-based error correction and CDR3 extraction were performed with Decombinator tools. TCRs above a frequency of 2 per 1,000, corresponding to the top 1% of the tumor frequency distribution, were defined as expanded. Renyi diversity was computed with the R vegan package after each repertoire had been subsampled 100 times to 5,000 TCRs. CDR3 similarity networks were constructed using string-kernel similarity of amino acid triplets, with links drawn between CDR3s whose pairwise similarity was above 0.82. TCRdb passed the public sequencing reads through fastp at Q25 and MiXCR, retaining productive beta sequences. CDR3 protein sequences are deduplicated, and each keeps its most common genes and DNA. The V and J calls reflect TCRdb's pipeline rather than the authors' work. For this sample the table gives roughly 16,000 distinct CDR3 sequences, of which roughly 6.3% were detected only once. Jointly, the top ten make up 20% to 30% of the sample.

Taken from cysteine to phenylalanine, the CDR3 has 18 residues. The CDR3 DNA has 54 bases and is translated from base 1. Trimming removed 5 bases from V and 4 bases from J; the gene matches leave 19 bases unexplained. Looking up the germline V gene (reference sequence) yields CDR1 DFQATT and CDR2 SNEGSKA. In light of the paper, this sample's time point label describes: blood at routine non-recurrence follow-up after resection. Whole RNA extracted from tumor and nontumor lung tissue, or from cryopreserved PBMC samples, was used for TCR sequencing without cell sorting. Only patients for whom sufficient RNA was available from at least two tumor regions were selected for TCR sequencing.

This clonotype originated in a male donor with early-stage non-small cell lung cancer. The chain is assembled from TRBV20-1 and TRBJ2-7, with 11 middle bases fitting TRBD2. Here the sequenced sample was PBMCs, taken at follow-up. The CDR3 region has the sequence CSAHPLLAGVTLGYEQYF. At the DNA level, the sequence is TGCAGTGCTCACCCCCTACTAGCGGGAGTTACTTTGGGGTACGAGCAGTACTTC.